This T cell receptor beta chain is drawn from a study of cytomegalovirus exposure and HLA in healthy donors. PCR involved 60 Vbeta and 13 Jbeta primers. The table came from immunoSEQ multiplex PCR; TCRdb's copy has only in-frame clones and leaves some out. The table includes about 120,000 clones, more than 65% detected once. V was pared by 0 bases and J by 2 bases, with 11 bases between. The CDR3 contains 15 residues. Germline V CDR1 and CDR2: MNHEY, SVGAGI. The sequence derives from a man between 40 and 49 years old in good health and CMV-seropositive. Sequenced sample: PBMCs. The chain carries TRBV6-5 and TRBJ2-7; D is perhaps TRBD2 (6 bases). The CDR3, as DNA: TGTGCCAGCAGTTACTCAGCGGGCGGGGCCTACGAGCAGTACTTC. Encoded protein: CASSYSAGGAYEQYF.